Detailed here is one T cell receptor beta chain. This specimen belongs to a study of blood T cell repertoires in COVID-19. Turning to the study itself: From T cells, B-cell-depleted T cells, or PBMCs came the material, which was cDNA or gDNA.

In the authors' methods: Amplification with reference gene primers provided the estimates of nucleated cell counts. The protocol was immunoSEQ multiplex PCR, while the TCRdb copy is restricted to in-frame clones and leaves out a portion. V and J calls and clone size are those listed in that table; D and trimming were worked out from the DNA. The sample holds approximately 300,000 clones, about 86% seen once. Germline V gene data show CDR1 as MNHNY and CDR2 as SVGAGI (reference sequence). The CDR3 runs to 16 residues. The J segment lost 6 bases and the V segment lost 6 bases, leaving 9 bases of the junction unmatched.

The chain is built from TRBV6-6 and TRBJ2-2; 11 bases are a match to TRBD2. This receptor was identified in a person aged 70 to 79 with COVID-19, enrolled during active disease. The specimen sequenced was peripheral blood. CDR3 in DNA: TGTGCCAGCAGAGGAACTACTAGCGGGAGTGCCGGGGAGCTGTTTTTT. This encodes CASRGTTSGSAGELFF.